Each of the 28 T cell receptor beta chains below was sequenced from the same sample in a study of blood T cell repertoires in COVID-19. TCRdb keeps only in-frame clones here, not all; method: immunoSEQ multiplex PCR. This sample carries about 330,000 clones, roughly 90% of them seen once, and the ten largest clones take less than 20%. Sample: PBMCs or T cells enriched from blood (not recorded which). The receptors originated from a woman aged 30 to 39 who had recovered from COVID-19.

CDR3 sequence reads: CASSFGSGAPRDIQYF. The CDR3 nucleotides are TGTGCCAGCAGCTTTGGTAGCGGAGCCCCGAGGGACATTCAGTACTTC. The genes are TRBV5-4 and TRBJ2-4; D perhaps matches TRBD2 (6 bases). The germline CDR1 and CDR2 sequences are SGHNT and YYREEE (reference sequence). V lost 2 bases to trimming and J lost 8 bases, with 20 bases between them. This CDR3 region has 16 residues.

This chain uses TRBV7-9 with TRBJ1-6; D gene ambiguous. With 6 bases removed from V and 0 bases from J, the gap between germline ends came to 9 bases. Germline CDR1 is SEHNR and CDR2 is FQNEAQ (reference sequence). The CDR3 consists of 15 residues. CDR3 protein: CASRAPSSYNSPLHF. The CDR3 coding sequence is TGTGCCAGCAGAGCTCCTAGCTCCTATAATTCACCCCTCCACTTT.

This chain joins TRBV7-2 and TRBJ1-2; 8 nucleotides agree with TRBD1. Losses at the gene ends were 5 bases for V and 5 bases for J; bases not matched to a gene: 10. Germline V CDR1 and CDR2: SGHTA, FQGNSA. CDR3 length: 15 amino acids. CDR3 region: CASSLPDRVRYGYTF. DNA of the CDR3: TGTGCCAGCAGCCTCCCGGACAGGGTGCGTTATGGCTACACCTTC.

The rearrangement joins TRBV6-1 to TRBJ1-4, with TRBD1 matching 9 bases. Germline V lookup: CDR1 MNHNS, CDR2 SASEGT. V lost 2 bases, J lost 14 bases, and 3 bases stayed unmatched. This CDR3 has 12 amino acids. The CDR3 bases are TGTGCCAGCAGTGAAAGGGACAGGGTGCTGTTTTTT. This translates into CASSERDRVLFF.

This clone was seen only once. The chain combines TRBV28 with TRBJ1-1; 8 bases match TRBD1. The CDR3 is made up of 15 amino acids. Germline V gene lookup returns CDR1 MDHEN and CDR2 SYDVKM. V lost 5 bases to trimming and J lost 1 base; unmatched junction nucleotides: 6. The CDR3, as DNA: TGTGCCAGCAGTCCCGGGACAGGAAGGAACACTGAAGCTTTCTTT. Encoded protein: CASSPGTGRNTEAFF.

The chain uses TRBV7-3 and TRBJ2-3; TRBD2 aligns across 11 bases. Germline V gene lookup returns CDR1 SGHTA and CDR2 FQGTGA. With V trimmed by 5 bases and J by 2 bases, 6 bases remained unmatched. There are 16 residues in the CDR3. The CDR3 DNA is TGTGCCAGCAGCGGTAGCGGGGGGGCGAACACAGATACGCAGTATTTT. Translation gives CASSGSGGANTDTQYF.

The chain links TRBV5-4 to TRBJ2-5; 7 bases agree with TRBD2. Germline V CDR1 and CDR2: SGHNT, YYREEE (reference sequence). The V segment lost 4 bases and the J segment 5 bases; nucleotides outside the gene matches: 8. The CDR3 spans 14 residues. DNA of the CDR3: TGTGCCAGCAGCGGATCAGCGGGGCAGGAGACCCAGTACTTC. Its protein is CASSGSAGQETQYF.

V is TRBV28 and J is TRBJ2-1, with D perhaps matching TRBD1 (6 bases). CDR1 and CDR2 (germline): MDHEN, SYDVKM. Deletions cut 5 bases from V and 4 bases from J, with 12 bases between. CDR3 length: 14 residues. Written as DNA, the CDR3 is TGTGCCAGCAGTCCCAGTGACAGGTACAATGAGCAGTTCTTC. This codes for CASSPSDRYNEQFF.

Here the CDR3 DNA reads TGCGCCAGCAGCCAGGGACAGGGCTCCTACGAGCAGTACTTC. Its translation: CASSQGQGSYEQYF. The chain joins TRBV5-1 to TRBJ2-7; 9 bases match TRBD1. The CDR3 runs to 14 residues. The trim removed 4 bases at V and 0 bases at J, leaving 2 bases unmatched. Germline values: CDR1 SGHRS, CDR2 YFSETQ.

This chain links TRBV3-1 (or the pseudogene TRBV3-2) with TRBJ1-1, with D perhaps matching TRBD1 (5 bases). Germline-derived CDR1 and CDR2 are LGHDT and YNNKEL (reference sequence). The germline V and J ends were trimmed by 7 bases and 9 bases, with 18 bases remaining between them. This CDR3 region has 13 residues. The CDR3 loop is CASKAGVGGQAFF. Written as DNA, the CDR3 is TGTGCCAGCAAGGCGGGGGTTGGGGGTCAAGCTTTCTTT.

The chain is built from TRBV5-6 and TRBJ1-3; maybe TRBD1 (5 bases). Germline V gene sequence: CDR1 SGHDT, CDR2 YYEEEE. V was cut by 3 bases and J by 4 bases, with 17 bases left in between. The CDR3 spans 16 residues. In nucleotides, the CDR3 is TGTGCCAGCAGCTATATGACCGGGACTTTGGGAAACACCATATATTTT. Protein product: CASSYMTGTLGNTIYF.

The rearrangement uses TRBV12-1 and TRBJ2-1; TRBD2, the table's D call, lacks a check against the DNA. TRBV12-1 is an annotated pseudogene. The CDR3 runs 17 residues. CDR3 sequence reads: CASTPNHLASGSNEQFF. The CDR3 DNA reads TGTGCCAGCACCCCTAACCACCTAGCTAGCGGGAGTAATGAGCAGTTCTTC.

This chain uses TRBV28 with TRBJ1-5, with 7 bases lining up with TRBD1. Germline V gene data show CDR1 as MDHEN and CDR2 as SYDVKM. Trimming cost V 5 bases and J 4 bases; bases outside gene matches: 8. The CDR3 has 15 residues. CDR3 coding DNA: TGTGCCAGCAGTGCAGGGGGACAGCTGAATCAGCCCCAGCATTTT. This translates into CASSAGGQLNQPQHF.

The chain recombines TRBV19 with TRBJ2-3, with TRBD2 matching 8 bases. Germline assignment: CDR1 LNHDA and CDR2 SQIVND (reference sequence). V lost 7 bases and J lost 5; bases outside the gene matches: 32. This CDR3 has 22 amino acids. The CDR3 nucleotides read TGTGCCAGTATGGCGTTCGCCCCTCTCCGACCAAGCGGGAGTGCGTTCGGAGATACGCAGTATTTT. Protein sequence: CASMAFAPLRPSGSAFGDTQYF. The full variable domain, with the rest looked up from reference TRBV19 and TRBJ2-3, is DGGITQSPKYLFRKEGQNVTLSCEQNLNHDAMYWYRQDPGQGLRLIYYSQIVNDFQKGDIAEGYSVSREKKESFPLTVTSAQKNPTAFYLCASMAFAPLRPSGSAFGDTQYFGPGTRLTVL.

The chain couples TRBV6-4 to TRBJ2-3, with 8 bases aligning to TRBD1. The CDR3 sequence is 13 residues long. The V and J ends lost 6 bases and 6 bases, in that order; junction bases with no gene match: 5. Germline V lookup: CDR1 MRHNA, CDR2 SNTAGT. CDR3 residues: CASSPRGHDTQYF. The CDR3 DNA reads as TGTGCCAGCAGCCCCAGGGGGCACGATACGCAGTATTTT.

This clone was counted a single time. The chain links TRBV28 to TRBJ1-1; the match to TRBD1 covers 10 bases. This CDR3 comprises 17 residues. The germline V gene has CDR1 MDHEN and CDR2 SYDVKM. V lost 3 bases to trimming and J lost 0 bases; unmatched junction nucleotides: 7. In DNA, the CDR3 is TGTGCCAGCAGTTTCCCGGGACAGGGGAGAATGAACACTGAAGCTTTCTTT. It yields the protein CASSFPGQGRMNTEAFF.

The CDR3 region is CASSAGQGLYGYTF. CDR3 DNA: TGTGCCAGCAGCGCAGGACAGGGCCTTTATGGCTACACCTTC. V and J are TRBV9 and TRBJ1-2; 8 nucleotides agree with TRBD1. The CDR3 is made up of 14 amino acids. The germline CDR1 and CDR2 sequences are SGDLS and YYNGEE. V gave up 3 bases and J gave up 5 bases; unmatched junction bases: 6.

V usage is TRBV18 and J usage is TRBJ1-6, with D possibly matching TRBD1 (5 bases). The V end lost 3 bases, the J end lost 8 bases, and 8 bases lay between the germline ends. The CDR3 sequence is 13 residues long. Germline V gives CDR1 KGHSH, CDR2 LQKENI. CDR3 in DNA: TGTGCCAGCTCACCTGCGGGGGATTCACCCCTCCACTTT. As protein: CASSPAGDSPLHF.

The V gene is TRBV20-1, the J gene TRBJ1-1; D possibly corresponds to TRBD1 (5 bases). Trimming cost V 6 bases and J 11 bases, with 10 bases left between them. Per the germline V gene, CDR1 is DFQATT and CDR2 is SNEGSKA (reference sequence). The CDR3 runs 9 residues. This chain's CDR3 is CSAGARAFF. CDR3 coding DNA: TGCAGTGCAGGGGCGCGGGCTTTCTTT.

CDR3 DNA: TGTGCCAGCCAGGAAATCCAGGGGAGCACCGGGGAGCTGTTTTTT. It encodes CASQEIQGSTGELFF. The chain combines TRBV6-5 with TRBJ2-2; TRBD1 might be the D (6 bases). Trimming removed 8 bases from V and 4 bases from J, with 17 bases in between. In germline, CDR1 is MNHEY, CDR2 SVGAGI. The CDR3 contains 15 residues.

The chain carries TRBV11-3 and TRBJ2-1; 8 positions match TRBD2. Looked up from germline, CDR1 is SGHNT and CDR2 is YENEEA. CDR3 length: 15 residues. V lost 4 bases, J lost 8 bases, and 10 bases stayed unmatched. This chain's CDR3 is CASSSQSDGRDEQFF. In DNA form, the CDR3 reads TGTGCCAGCAGCTCCCAATCGGACGGGAGGGATGAGCAGTTCTTC.

This chain uses TRBV6-2 or TRBV6-3 with TRBJ1-2; D perhaps matches TRBD1 (6 bases). Germline V lookup: CDR1 MNHEY, CDR2 SVGEGT. Trimming removed 2 bases from V and 8 bases from J, with 12 bases in between. The CDR3 runs 13 residues. This chain's CDR3 is CASSYGRGYGYTF. As DNA, the CDR3 is TGTGCCAGCAGTTACGGCAGGGGATACGGCTACACCTTC.

The genes are TRBV28 and TRBJ1-1, with D possibly being TRBD1 (5 bases). The V gene lost 6 bases and the J gene lost 0 bases, with 20 bases spanning the gap. The length of the CDR3 is 17 residues. Germline assignment: CDR1 MDHEN and CDR2 SYDVKM. The CDR3 bases are TGTGCCAGCAGCGCCGCCTCGGCAGGGATCATGAACACTGAAGCTTTCTTT. Translating it yields CASSAASAGIMNTEAFF.

The V call is TRBV9, the J call TRBJ2-1; the match to TRBD2 covers 11 bases. With V trimmed by 0 bases and J by 7 bases, 6 bases remained unmatched. The CDR3 extends over 16 amino acids. Germline CDR1 reads SGDLS; CDR2 reads YYNGEE. The CDR3 bases are TGTGCCAGCAGCGTAGCCGGGACTAGCGGACTAAATGAGCAGTTCTTC. Protein sequence: CASSVAGTSGLNEQFF. Variable domain in full (rest from reference TRBV9 and TRBJ2-1): DSGVTQTPKHLITATGQRVTLRCSPRSGDLSVYWYQQSLDQGLQFLIQYYNGEERAKGNILERFSAQQFPDLHSELNLSSLELGDSALYFCASSVAGTSGLNEQFFGPGTRLTVL.

The chain recombines TRBV7-9 with TRBJ1-5; 11 nucleotides match TRBD1. The CDR3 covers 16 residues. With 7 bases clipped from V and 5 bases from J, the junction kept 10 bases outside the gene matches. The V gene's germline CDR1 is SEHNR and CDR2 FQNEAQ (reference sequence). DNA for the CDR3: TGTGCCAGCAACCCCGGGACAGGGGGGATCGATCAGCCCCAGCATTTT. Amino acids: CASNPGTGGIDQPQHF.

V is TRBV19 and J is TRBJ2-1; no reliable D call. The V and J ends lost 3 bases and 10 bases respectively, with 10 bases between them. CDR3 size: 12 residues. Germline V gene lookup returns CDR1 LNHDA and CDR2 SQIVND (reference sequence). The DNA of the CDR3 is TGTGCCAGTAGTATCCGAGGTCTCGAGCAGTTCTTC. Amino acid sequence: CASSIRGLEQFF.

This chain uses TRBV4-1 with TRBJ1-5; D not certain. Germline V gives CDR1 MGHRA, CDR2 YSYEKL. The CDR3 has 15 residues. Trimming removed 5 bases from V and 0 bases from J, with 11 bases in between. The CDR3 reads CASSRTVFSNQPQHF. The CDR3 nucleotides are TGCGCCAGCAGCAGAACGGTATTTAGCAATCAGCCCCAGCATTTT.

The chain uses TRBV29-1 and TRBJ1-5; TRBD1 matches 8 bases. J gave up 6 bases and V 4 bases, and 8 bases lay outside the gene matches. CDR1 and CDR2 (germline): SQVTM, ANQGSEA. CDR3 length: 14 residues. In DNA, the CDR3 is TGCAGCGTTGGGGCAGGGGGCTTGGGTCAGCCCCAGCATTTT. It is translated as CSVGAGGLGQPQHF. The complete variable domain, with remaining parts taken from reference TRBV29-1 and TRBJ1-5, reads SAVISQKPSRDICQRGTSLTIQCQVDSQVTMMFWYRQQPGQSLTLIATANQGSEATYESGFVIDKFPISRPNLTFSTLTVSNMSPEDSSIYLCSVGAGGLGQPQHFGDGTRLSIL.